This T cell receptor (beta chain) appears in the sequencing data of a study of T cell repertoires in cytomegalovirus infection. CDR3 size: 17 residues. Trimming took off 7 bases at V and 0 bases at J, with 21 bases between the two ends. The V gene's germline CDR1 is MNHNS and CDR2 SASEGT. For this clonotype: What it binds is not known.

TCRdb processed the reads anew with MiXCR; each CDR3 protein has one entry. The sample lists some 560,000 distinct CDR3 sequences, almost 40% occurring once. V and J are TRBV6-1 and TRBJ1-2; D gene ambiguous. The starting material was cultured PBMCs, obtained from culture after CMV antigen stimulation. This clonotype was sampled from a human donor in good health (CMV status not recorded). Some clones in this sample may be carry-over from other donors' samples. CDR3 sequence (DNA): TGTGCCAGCACCCTCGAGAGGGTCTCAAGGCCTAACTATGGCTACACCTTC. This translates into CASTLERVSRPNYGYTF.